The 25 T cell receptor beta chains in this list originate from one sample, sequenced in a study of OX40 agonist ivuxolimab in advanced cancers. The library was produced with the immunoSEQ multiplex PCR assay. Held by TCRdb, this immuneACCESS table contains in-frame sequences only and omits some clones. Under half of the omission traces to an unresolved V gene where checked; the cause of the rest is unknown. This sample is represented by fewer than 75,000 clones; around 87% of them were singletons. Of the sample, approximately 4% falls within the top ten clones. Sequencing was performed on CD4+ or CD8+ T cells sorted from blood, taken in a trial of the OX40 agonist ivuxolimab. All receptors derive from an adult with an advanced solid tumor such as melanoma, head and neck, liver or kidney cancer.

The J gene is TRBJ1-5, the V gene TRBV23-1; 7 bases are shared with TRBD1. TRBV23-1 is given ORF status, its function remaining uncertain. This CDR3 is 17 amino acids long. The V gene end was trimmed by 0 bases and the J gene end by 5 bases; junction bases not matched to a gene: 10. The CDR3 region is CASSQSEVGTAYQPQHF. Here the CDR3 DNA reads TGCGCCAGCAGTCAATCCGAAGTTGGGACAGCATATCAGCCCCAGCATTTT.

CDR3 residues: CASSPPSPTYEQYF. Written as DNA, the CDR3 is TGTGCCAGCTCACCACCCTCCCCGACATACGAGCAGTACTTC. The chain recombines TRBV18 with TRBJ2-7; D unclear. Germline-derived CDR1 and CDR2 are KGHSH and LQKENI. The CDR3 is made up of 14 amino acids. Between the trimmed V and J ends, which lost 0 bases and 4 bases, there was a span of 10 bases.

The rearrangement links TRBV7-6 to TRBJ2-7; maybe TRBD2 (5 bases). The CDR3 has 14 residues. Germline lookup yields CDR1 SGHVS and CDR2 FNYEAQ. The V gene lost 0 bases and the J gene lost 3 bases, with 9 bases spanning the gap. The CDR3 spells CASSLAEGGYEQYF. The CDR3 coding sequence is TGTGCCAGCAGCTTAGCGGAAGGAGGCTACGAGCAGTACTTC.

The chain links TRBV29-1 to TRBJ2-3; 11 nucleotides align to TRBD2. Looked up from germline, CDR1 is SQVTM and CDR2 is ANQGSEA. The CDR3 totals 16 residues. J was trimmed by 4 bases and V by 0 bases; bases with no gene match: 6. Here the CDR3 reads CSVEDLLAGVPDTQYF. CDR3 DNA sequence: TGCAGCGTTGAAGATTTACTAGCGGGAGTTCCAGATACGCAGTATTTT.

This clone is a singleton in its sample. The rearrangement uses TRBV9 and TRBJ2-1, with 8 positions matching TRBD1. CDR3 length: 14 residues. Trimming took 3 bases from V and 1 from J; bases not matched to a gene: 0. Germline CDR1 is SGDLS and CDR2 is YYNGEE. In DNA, the CDR3 is TGTGCCAGCAGCGGACAGGGGTCCTACAATGAGCAGTTCTTC. It yields the protein CASSGQGSYNEQFF.

The chain carries TRBV6-5 and TRBJ1-3, with D perhaps matching TRBD1 (5 bases). Per the germline V gene, CDR1 is MNHEY and CDR2 is SVGAGI. The CDR3 spans 14 residues. V was cut by 7 bases and J by 2 bases, with 12 bases left in between. The CDR3 here is CASIDRVTGNTIYF. The DNA of the CDR3 is TGTGCCAGCATCGACAGAGTCACTGGAAACACCATATATTTT.

The chain is built from TRBV7-9 and TRBJ1-4, with D unclear. The length of the CDR3 is 14 residues. V was clipped by 2 bases and J by 8 bases, with 12 bases between them. Germline V gene lookup returns CDR1 SEHNR and CDR2 FQNEAQ (reference sequence). CDR3 region: CASSLSRDGEKLFF. As DNA, the CDR3 is TGTGCCAGCAGCTTATCTAGGGATGGGGAAAAACTGTTTTTT.

V usage is TRBV12-5 and J usage is TRBJ2-1, with 8 nucleotides matching TRBD1. CDR1 and CDR2 (germline): LGHNT, FRNRAP. V gave up 5 bases and J gave up 7 bases; unmatched junction bases: 13. CDR3 length: 16 residues. CDR3 sequence (DNA): TGTGCTAGTGGTCTGGACAGGGCGATTTTGGGGAATGAGCAGTTCTTC. Protein sequence: CASGLDRAILGNEQFF.

Regarding this clone: Mismatch with germline at one junction end may stem from a read error. This sequence joins TRBV15 and TRBJ2-5; D is unresolved. The CDR3 is 13 amino acids. Germline CDR1 LNHNV, CDR2 YYDKDF (reference sequence). In nucleotides, the CDR3 is TGTGCCACCAGCGGAGACAACTCGGAGACCCAGTACTTC. Protein product: CATSGDNSETQYF.

DNA for the CDR3: TGCGCCAGCAGCCCCCGGGGGGCAAGGACTGAAGCTTTCTTT. Its translation is CASSPRGARTEAFF. The chain couples TRBV5-1 to TRBJ1-1, with D maybe TRBD1 (6 bases). The CDR3 extends over 14 amino acids. Germline lookup yields CDR1 SGHRS and CDR2 YFSETQ. The V and J ends lost 4 bases and 5 bases respectively, with 15 bases between them.

The gene calls are TRBV5-6 and TRBJ1-3; D is possibly TRBD1 (6 bases). V was trimmed by 2 bases and J by 0 bases, leaving 12 bases between them. Germline V gene sequence: CDR1 SGHDT, CDR2 YYEEEE. This CDR3 has 16 amino acids. CDR3 sequence reads: CASSFLTGSSGNTIYF. The CDR3 region has the DNA TGTGCCAGCAGCTTCCTAACAGGGTCCTCTGGAAACACCATATATTTT.

The chain joins TRBV5-1 to TRBJ2-5; 9 nucleotides match TRBD1. After removal of 0 bases from V and 5 bases from J, the junction contained 17 bases not matched to a gene. Per the germline V gene, CDR1 is SGHRS and CDR2 is YFSETQ. This CDR3 is built from 19 residues. The CDR3 is CASSLGPGVRTGVAETQYF. CDR3 DNA: TGCGCCAGCAGCTTGGGGCCCGGAGTAAGGACAGGGGTGGCTGAGACCCAGTACTTC.

The rearrangement joins TRBV29-1 to TRBJ1-1; D call uncertain. Germline lookup yields CDR1 SQVTM and CDR2 ANQGSEA. V shed 4 bases and J shed 5 bases, with 8 bases lying between them. This CDR3 is 11 amino acids long. The CDR3 DNA follows: TGCAGCGTTGGGCCCGGGACTGAAGCTTTCTTT. This codes for CSVGPGTEAFF.

This clone was found a few times. V usage is TRBV28 and J usage is TRBJ1-2; D is unclear. Trimming pared 7 bases from V and 5 bases from J, leaving 14 bases between. The CDR3 has 13 amino acids. Germline V gene lookup returns CDR1 MDHEN and CDR2 SYDVKM. The DNA for the CDR3 is TGTGCCAGCAATCGGGGTGAATGGTATGGCTACACCTTC. Its protein product is CASNRGEWYGYTF.

The V and J genes are TRBV7-6 and TRBJ1-2; 9 bases agree with TRBD1. Germline trimming cut 10 bases from V and 3 bases from J; bases unmatched to any gene: 15. Germline-derived CDR1 and CDR2 are SGHVS and FNYEAQ. CDR3 length: 16 residues. As DNA, the CDR3 is TGTGCCACCAAGACGTCGTATTGGACAGGGGACTATGGCTACACCTTC. Protein: CATKTSYWTGDYGYTF.

The V call is TRBV27, the J call TRBJ1-1; D is ambiguous. The CDR3 consists of 14 residues. V lost 2 bases, J lost 1 base, and 8 bases lay in between. CDR1 MNHEY and CDR2 SMNVEV come from the germline V gene (reference sequence). The CDR3 reads CASSLGRKNTEAFF. The CDR3 DNA is TGTGCCAGCAGTTTAGGGCGGAAGAACACTGAAGCTTTCTTT.

The chain carries TRBV5-1 and TRBJ1-1; D not certain. The CDR3 extends over 13 amino acids. The V end was cut by 0 bases, the J end by 5 bases, with 8 bases between. Germline CDR1 and CDR2: SGHRS and YFSETQ. CDR3 nucleotide sequence: TGCGCCAGCAGCTTGGCCGTGTGGACTGAAGCTTTCTTT. It is translated as CASSLAVWTEAFF. Full variable domain (remainder filled in from reference TRBV5-1 and TRBJ1-1): KAGVTQTPRYLIKTRGQQVTLSCSPISGHRSVSWYQQTPGQGLQFLFEYFSETQRNKGNFPGRFSGRQFSNSRSEMNVSTLELGDSALYLCASSLAVWTEAFFGQGTRLTVV.

The genes are TRBV7-2 and TRBJ1-1; 11 bases are a match to TRBD1. This CDR3 has 17 residues. V gave up 5 bases and J gave up 4 bases; unmatched junction bases: 12. Looked up from germline, CDR1 is SGHTA and CDR2 is FQGNSA. The DNA for the CDR3 is TGTGCCAGCAGCCCTTTTAGCGGACAGGGGGCGTCCACTGAAGCTTTCTTT. This codes for CASSPFSGQGASTEAFF.

The chain carries TRBV5-3 and TRBJ1-6; no clear D gene. TRBV5-3 is an open reading frame, and its role is uncertain. Trimming cost V 0 bases and J 9 bases, with 10 bases left between them. The CDR3 has 14 residues. CDR3 amino acids: CARSLGLSVSPLHF. Written as DNA, the CDR3 is TGTGCCAGAAGCTTGGGACTCTCGGTTTCACCCCTCCACTTT.

This clone has just a few counts. This chain uses TRBV7-9 with TRBJ1-5, with 8 bases fitting TRBD1. This CDR3 contains 15 residues. In germline, CDR1 is SEHNR, CDR2 FQNEAQ (reference sequence). Trimming at V came to 5 bases and at J to 6 bases, leaving 9 bases not matched to a gene. CDR3 loop: CASSPGQGGFQPQHF. Written as DNA, the CDR3 is TGTGCCAGCAGCCCCGGACAGGGCGGGTTTCAGCCCCAGCATTTT.

This clone occurred once. This chain connects TRBV28 to TRBJ1-4; a possible D gene is TRBD1 (6 bases). This CDR3 is 14 amino acids long. Per the germline V gene, CDR1 is MDHEN and CDR2 is SYDVKM. Between the trimmed V and J ends, which lost 8 bases and 6 bases, there was a span of 16 bases. The CDR3, as DNA: TGTGCCAGCCAGACCGGGACACCCGATGAAAAACTGTTTTTT. This encodes CASQTGTPDEKLFF.

This clone was detected only once. V is TRBV12-5 and J is TRBJ1-6; D is ambiguous. The V gene's germline CDR1 is LGHNT and CDR2 FRNRAP. V was pared by 8 bases and J by 0 bases, with 14 bases between. The CDR3 totals 16 residues. DNA for the CDR3: TGTGCTAGTTGCGAGGGTAGAAGCTCCTATAATTCACCCCTCCACTTT. It is translated as CASCEGRSSYNSPLHF.

The V and J genes are TRBV10-3 and TRBJ2-1; the match to TRBD2 covers 13 bases. Trimming removed 6 bases from V and 8 bases from J; junction bases left unmatched: 4. This CDR3 comprises 14 residues. CDR1 is ENHRY, CDR2 SYGVKD, per germline. CDR3 amino acids: CAIRGTSGTDEQFF. In nucleotides, the CDR3 is TGTGCCATCAGGGGGACTAGCGGGACCGATGAGCAGTTCTTC.

The V call is TRBV7-8, the J call TRBJ2-5; D might be TRBD2 (5 bases). In germline, CDR1 is SGHVS, CDR2 FQNEAQ. The CDR3 spans 14 residues. V was pared by 4 bases and J by 4 bases, with 13 bases between. The CDR3 here is CASSSRESRETQYF. DNA of the CDR3: TGTGCCAGCAGCTCTCGGGAAAGCCGAGAGACCCAGTACTTC.

The chain joins TRBV20-1 to TRBJ1-1, with D uncertain. Germline CDR1 and CDR2: DFQATT and SNEGSKA (reference sequence). The CDR3 consists of 11 residues. Trimming stripped 6 bases from V and 7 bases from J, with 12 bases between. CDR3 in amino acids: CSARKPGEAFF. The CDR3 bases are TGCAGTGCCAGAAAACCTGGTGAAGCTTTCTTT.